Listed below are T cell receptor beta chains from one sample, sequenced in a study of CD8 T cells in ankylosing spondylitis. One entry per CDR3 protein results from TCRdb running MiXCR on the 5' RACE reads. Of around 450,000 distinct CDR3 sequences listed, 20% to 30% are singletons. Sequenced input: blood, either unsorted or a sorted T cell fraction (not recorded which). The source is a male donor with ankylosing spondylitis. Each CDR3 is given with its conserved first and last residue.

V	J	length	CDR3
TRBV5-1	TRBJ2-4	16	CASSLRQGGAQNIQYF
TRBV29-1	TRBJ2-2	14	CSAATSGASGELFF
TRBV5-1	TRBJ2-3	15	CASSPTERLTDTQYF
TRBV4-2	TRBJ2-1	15	CASSQDRRRRNEQFF
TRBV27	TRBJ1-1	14	CASRPWAREGEAFF
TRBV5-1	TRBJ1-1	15	CASSLDGQVNTEAFF
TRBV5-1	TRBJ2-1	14	CASMGLAGDREQFF
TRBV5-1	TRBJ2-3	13	CASSTRGDDTQYF
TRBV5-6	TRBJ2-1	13	CASSRDRGDEQFF
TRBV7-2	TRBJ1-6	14	CASSLRQGFSPLHF
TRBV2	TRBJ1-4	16	CASSNPRDRIIEKLFF
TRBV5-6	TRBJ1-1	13	CASSRRRNTEAFF
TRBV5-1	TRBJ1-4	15	CASSQIPGQSEKLFF
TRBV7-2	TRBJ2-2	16	CASSPNGQANTGELFF
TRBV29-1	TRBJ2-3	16	CSVARRRSISPDTQYF
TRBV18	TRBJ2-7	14	CASTPGLDSYEQYF
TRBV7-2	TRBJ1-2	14	CASSSQGAGRGYTF
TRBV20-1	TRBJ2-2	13	CSARDRRGGELFF
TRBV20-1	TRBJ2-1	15	CSARGQSFSYNEQFF
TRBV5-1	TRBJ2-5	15	CASSLRGLIGETQYF
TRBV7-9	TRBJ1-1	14	CASSLENMNTEAFF
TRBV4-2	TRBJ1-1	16	CASSQVSGTGALTAFF
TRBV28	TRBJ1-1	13	CASSSTAQTEAFF
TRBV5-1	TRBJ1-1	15	CASSLLGGRNTEAFF
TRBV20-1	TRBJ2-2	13	CSARPSGTGELFF
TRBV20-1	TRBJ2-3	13	CSARVDTPDTQYF
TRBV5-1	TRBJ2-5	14	CASTRQGPPETQYF
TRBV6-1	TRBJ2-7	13	CAGRLAESYEQYF